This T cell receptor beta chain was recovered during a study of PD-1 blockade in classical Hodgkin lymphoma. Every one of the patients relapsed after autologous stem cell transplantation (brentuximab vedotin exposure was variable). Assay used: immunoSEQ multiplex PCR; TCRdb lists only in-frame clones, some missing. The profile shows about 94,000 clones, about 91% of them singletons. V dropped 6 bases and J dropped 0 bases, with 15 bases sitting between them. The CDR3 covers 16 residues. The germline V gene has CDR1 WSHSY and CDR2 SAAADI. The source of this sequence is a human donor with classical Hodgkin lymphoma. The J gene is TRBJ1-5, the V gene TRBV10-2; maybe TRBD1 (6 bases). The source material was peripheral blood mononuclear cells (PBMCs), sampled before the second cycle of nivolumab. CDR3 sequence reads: CASSARDIYSNQPQHF. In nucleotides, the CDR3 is TGCGCCAGCAGCGCCCGGGACATCTATAGCAATCAGCCCCAGCATTTT.